Included here is one TCR beta chain sequence, with context. Its antigen target is currently unknown. Base-call qualities are not available, and no considerably larger clone is one nucleotide away. The data are from a study of shared clonotypes between healthy human individuals (dated by TCRdb to the early 2020s). Study-level background: The cohort included a few men and a couple of women between 18 and 49 years of age. To estimate repertoire size and how much clonotype sharing occurs between individuals, the study deeply sequenced the blood TCR repertoires of five healthy adults. Different laboratories and diverse techniques were used to prepare libraries and sequence TCR repertoires, to increase sequencing depth and limit assay-specific biases. For each donor, CD4 naive and CD4 memory were each given three plates, CD8 naive was given two plates, and CD8 memory was given one plate. Per donor, leukapheresis produced somewhere between about 0.8 and 9.5 billion PBMCs. The full study reports these points: Even with the large sequencing depth, rarefaction of the sorted-subset datasets indicated that sequencing was incomplete. Only blood was sampled, and tissue TCR repertoires likely differ from those in blood. Compared with non-shared clonotypes, clonotypes shared by all four sorted-subset donors had higher generation probabilities. Pairwise subsampling indicated that sequencing depth was expected to affect the degree of clonotype sharing among donors. Larger estimated clonotype richness was generally found for naive subsets than for memory subsets. Because the study included a small number of donors, the genetic and exposure-history diversity represented was limited. When several donors were compared, the shared fraction of clonotypes was about 5% for naive CD4, roughly 3.3% for naive CD8, roughly 2.5% for memory CD4, and 0.3% to 0.5% for memory CD8.

CD8 naive samples consisted of CD45RO-negative cells that were positively selected for CCR7, yielding a CD45RA+CCR7+ population without TemRA cells. The donors were healthy, HIV-negative adults who had no recently reported acute infections or vaccinations. Only Caucasian adults living in Nashville, Tennessee, USA were represented among the donors. After blood collection by leukapheresis, PBMCs were isolated using Ficoll-Histopaque density gradient centrifugation and then cryopreserved in the vapor phase of liquid nitrogen. Analytical flow cytometry was used to check the purity and quantity of every magnetically sorted T cell population. Genomic DNA was isolated from every sorted fraction and measured by UV absorbance on a Nanodrop 2000c. Using the deep immunoSEQ assay, TCR CDR3 regions were amplified from genomic DNA by multiplex PCR. Extracted genomic DNA from each cell subset was distributed evenly across all wells of several immunoSEQ 96-well plates, and each plate was treated as a replicate. For sorted subsets, around 0.2 ug of genomic DNA, equivalent to 25,000 to 30,000 T cell genomes, went into each replicate PCR. Purified libraries were measured with a Qubit 3.0 fluorometer, size-checked on a Bioanalyzer 2100, and measured again with the KAPA Library Quantification kit. Every immunoSEQ 96-well plate was sequenced on a separate single-read 150-cycle Illumina NextSeq 550 flow cell. In the original analysis: Because only junctional sequences without quality scores were contained in the immunoSEQ output, filtering matching that applied to full-length reads could not be performed. To assign V/J genes and CDR3, sequences were annotated using PyIR, a Python wrapper for IgBLAST v1.9, with IMGT germline references. Reads were filtered out if the reads had weak V/J assignments (E-value above 1e-6), no CDR3, stop codons, out-of-frame junctions, or ambiguous translated residues. V3J clonotypes were defined by identical inferred V gene, J gene, and CDR3 amino acid sequence. Percentage overlap between repertoires was calculated by dividing the number of shared unique clonotypes by the size of the smaller repertoire. Repertoire richness was assessed with RTK rarefaction, the Chao1 estimator, and Recon v2.1 estimates of unobserved clonotypes. For all TCRbeta clonotypes obtained by the gDNA method from a handful of donors, generation probabilities were computed with OLGA. TCRdb provides this immuneACCESS table in a form limited to in-frame rearrangements. Some clones are lacking; in checked studies, under half of them reflect an unresolved V gene, and why the rest are absent is not known. From that table come the V and J calls and clone size; the DNA was used to work out D and trimming. Within this sample are about 2.2 million clones, with 85% to 95% of them counted one time only. Of the sample, 1.5% to 2% falls within the top ten clones.

Based on the germline V gene, the CDR1 and CDR2 sequences are SNHLY and FYNNEI. From V the trimming removes 11 bases and from J it removes 8 bases, while the gene matches leave 8 bases of the junction unaccounted for. There are 11 amino acids in the CDR3, from cysteine to phenylalanine inclusive. The DNA shown is the 33-base CDR3, in frame from base 1. What was sequenced was naive CD8+ T cells from PBMCs. Read against the paper, the sample's cell subset or site label means: CD45RA+CCR7+. The TCR originated in a man between 18 and 35 years old in good health. Some clones in this sample may be carry-over from other donors' samples. The chain links TRBV2 with TRBJ1-2; the central 7 bases match TRBD1. The nucleotide sequence is TGTGCCCACAGGGGAGTGGGCGGCTACACCTTC. Translated, it reads CAHRGVGGYTF.